This is a list of T cell receptor beta chains from one sample in a study of CD8+ T cells in alopecia areata. Clones were read by immunoSEQ multiplex PCR, and TCRdb kept only the in-frame ones, dropping some. The sample lists about 150,000 clones, about 89% occurring once. The specimen was CD8+ T cells sorted from blood, collected at week 0. Receptors were obtained from a human donor with alopecia areata. Each CDR3 is given with its conserved first and last residue. The D gene is left open where the match is weak. For some rows the clone size is stated as once, few or many, or as a class when expanded; others skip it.

TRBV30,NA,TRBJ1-1,NA,CAWSVWGSSEAFF,TGTGCCTGGAGTGTATGGGGATCCTCTGAAGCTTTCTTT
TRBV27,NA,TRBJ1-2,NA,CASGYGASVYGYTF,TGTGCCAGCGGATATGGGGCCTCCGTCTATGGCTACACCTTC
TRBV9,few,TRBJ2-1,TRBD2,CASSVGRGGSVNNEQFF,TGTGCCAGCAGCGTAGGACGCGGCGGGAGTGTGAACAATGAGCAGTTCTTC
TRBV7-9,NA,TRBJ2-1,NA,CASSFRVGQPNEQFF,TGTGCCAGCAGCTTCCGGGTAGGACAGCCAAATGAGCAGTTCTTC
TRBV4-1,few,TRBJ2-7,NA,CASSQDGGEQYF,TGCGCCAGCAGCCAAGACGGGGGCGAGCAGTACTTC
TRBV5-1,NA,TRBJ2-2,NA,CASSLVGAGTGELFF,TGCGCCAGCAGCTTAGTAGGGGCCGGCACCGGGGAGCTGTTTTTT
TRBV5-1,NA,TRBJ2-1,NA,CASSLVVGNEQFF,TGCGCCAGCAGCTTGGTAGTGGGGAATGAGCAGTTCTTC
TRBV11-2,NA,TRBJ2-1,NA,CASRLSRYEQFF,TGTGCCAGCAGGCTAAGCAGATATGAGCAGTTCTTC
TRBV7-9,NA,TRBJ2-1,NA,CASISIPSEQFF,TGTGCCAGCATCAGTATCCCTTCTGAGCAGTTCTTC
TRBV7-2,NA,TRBJ2-5,TRBD2,CASSLPSQLAGGETQYF,TGTGCCAGCAGCTTACCCTCCCAACTAGCGGGAGGGGAGACCCAGTACTTC
TRBV29-1,NA,TRBJ2-7,TRBD2,CSVDASSGGGRDEQYF,TGCAGCGTTGACGCTTCCTCCGGCGGGGGACGGGACGAGCAGTACTTC
TRBV27,NA,TRBJ2-7,NA,CASSLSGENFYEQYF,TGTGCCAGCAGTTTATCGGGAGAAAATTTCTACGAGCAGTACTTC
TRBV29-1,NA,TRBJ2-3,NA,CSVVAGQESGDTQYF,TGCAGCGTTGTAGCGGGACAGGAGTCCGGGGATACGCAGTATTTT
TRBV2,NA,TRBJ1-1,NA,CASSEGSLNTEAFF,TGTGCCAGCAGTGAGGGAAGCCTGAACACTGAAGCTTTCTTT
TRBV7-6,NA,TRBJ2-7,NA,CASSPAEGGDRYEQYF,TGTGCCAGCAGTCCGGCGGAGGGGGGTGATAGATACGAGCAGTACTTC
TRBV9,NA,TRBJ2-7,NA,CASSAGDGGDEQYF,TGTGCCAGCAGCGCCGGGGATGGGGGTGACGAGCAGTACTTC
TRBV9,NA,TRBJ2-3,NA,CASSVDGVTDTQYF,TGTGCCAGCAGCGTAGATGGTGTCACAGATACGCAGTATTTT
TRBV27,NA,TRBJ2-3,NA,CASSSRRTYTDTQYF,TGTGCCAGCAGTTCGCGGCGGACCTACACAGATACGCAGTATTTT
TRBV7-9,NA,TRBJ2-7,NA,CASSLGSSLYEQYF,TGTGCCAGCAGCTTGGGATCTAGCCTCTACGAGCAGTACTTC
TRBV7-6,NA,TRBJ2-1,NA,CASSLTRAVYNEQFF,TGTGCCAGCAGCTTAACTAGGGCAGTCTACAATGAGCAGTTCTTC
TRBV4-1,NA,TRBJ2-3,TRBD2,CASSQTGGGTSADTQYF,TGCGCCAGCAGCCAAACCGGCGGAGGGACTAGCGCAGATACGCAGTATTTT
TRBV5-4,NA,TRBJ1-2,NA,CASSFGTNYGYTF,TGTGCCAGCAGCTTTGGCACGAACTATGGCTACACCTTC
TRBV19,NA,TRBJ2-3,NA,CASSSRFAGANTDTQYF,TGTGCCAGTAGTTCTCGATTCGCGGGGGCCAACACAGATACGCAGTATTTT
TRBV29-1,NA,TRBJ2-1,NA,CSGFLALTRGEQFF,TGCAGCGGATTTCTAGCTTTAACACGGGGTGAGCAGTTCTTC
TRBV4-1,few,TRBJ2-7,NA,CASSQVSVVTGEQYF,TGCGCCAGCAGCCAAGTTTCGGTCGTGACGGGAGAGCAGTACTTC
TRBV19,NA,TRBJ2-6,NA,CASSMSGANVLTF,TGTGCCAGTAGTATGTCTGGGGCCAACGTCCTGACTTTC
TRBV2,NA,TRBJ2-5,NA,CASLDGAGQYF,TGTGCCAGCTTGGATGGAGCCGGCCAGTACTTC
TRBV7-9,few,TRBJ2-7,NA,CASSRTGGGEQYF,TGTGCCAGCAGCCGGACCGGCGGTGGCGAGCAGTACTTC
TRBV7-6,NA,TRBJ2-2,NA,CASSLVWVQNTGELFF,TGTGCCAGCAGCTTAGTTTGGGTACAAAACACCGGGGAGCTGTTTTTT
TRBV19,once,TRBJ2-7,NA,CASSPGAASYEQYF,TGTGCCAGTAGTCCGGGGGCAGCTTCCTACGAGCAGTACTTC
TRBV9,NA,TRBJ2-6,NA,CASSRSSGSGANVLTF,TGTGCCAGCAGCCGTAGTTCCGGCTCTGGGGCCAACGTCCTGACTTTC
TRBV19,NA,TRBJ2-7,TRBD1,CASSPSRGTEPYEQYF,TGTGCCAGTAGTCCTTCCCGAGGGACAGAGCCCTACGAGCAGTACTTC
TRBV10-3,once,TRBJ1-2,NA,CAIDGGSAGYTF,TGTGCCATCGACGGAGGCTCGGCGGGCTACACCTTC
TRBV29-1,NA,TRBJ2-7,NA,CSVLRGQSYEQYF,TGCAGCGTCCTGCGCGGCCAGAGCTACGAGCAGTACTTC
TRBV2,NA,TRBJ2-2,TRBD1,CASSTSATGANTGELFF,TGTGCCAGCAGTACCTCGGCGACAGGGGCGAACACCGGGGAGCTGTTTTTT
TRBV7-9,NA,TRBJ1-5,TRBD1,CASSMDREPNQPQHF,TGTGCCAGCAGCATGGACAGGGAACCCAATCAGCCCCAGCATTTT
TRBV4-2,once,TRBJ2-7,NA,CASSQHPLPGEPYEQYF,TGTGCCAGCAGCCAACACCCCCTACCCGGGGAACCCTACGAGCAGTACTTC
TRBV2,NA,TRBJ2-1,TRBD1,CARLDPGQGNNEQFF,TGTGCCAGACTTGACCCGGGACAGGGGAACAATGAGCAGTTCTTC
TRBV4-1,NA,TRBJ2-7,NA,CASSQLLGVEQYF,TGCGCCAGCAGCCAACTATTGGGGGTCGAGCAGTACTTC
TRBV7-9,NA,TRBJ2-2,TRBD1,CAGQGATYTGELFF,TGTGCCGGCCAGGGGGCGACCTACACCGGGGAGCTGTTTTTT
TRBV7-8,NA,TRBJ2-7,NA,CASSPDRRAYEQYF,TGTGCCAGCAGCCCAGACAGAAGAGCCTACGAGCAGTACTTC
TRBV15,NA,TRBJ2-3,NA,CATSREGSTDTQYF,TGTGCCACCAGCAGAGAAGGGAGCACAGATACGCAGTATTTT
TRBV23-1,NA,TRBJ2-1,NA,CASSPGTSKRSYNEQFF,TGCGCCAGCAGTCCGGGGACATCCAAGCGTTCTTACAATGAGCAGTTCTTC
TRBV9,NA,TRBJ1-3,NA,CASRGGGGNTIYF,TGTGCCAGCCGCGGGGGCGGTGGAAACACCATATATTTT
TRBV10-1,NA,TRBJ1-4,NA,CASSGGKATATNEKLFF,TGCGCCAGCAGTGGAGGGAAAGCCACTGCAACTAATGAAAAACTGTTTTTT
TRBV29-1,NA,TRBJ2-7,TRBD2,CSVEWASGSYEQYF,TGCAGCGTTGAATGGGCTAGCGGGAGCTACGAGCAGTACTTC